These 9 T cell receptor beta chains originate from one sample sequenced in a study of cytomegalovirus exposure and HLA in healthy donors. The PCR used 60 Vbeta and 13 Jbeta primers. Produced via immunoSEQ multiplex PCR; TCRdb's table is partial and in-frame only. The data hold some 150,000 clones, with 71% observed a single time. The sample comprised PBMCs. The source is a woman in her twenties or thirties in good health and CMV-seronegative.

This chain joins TRBV11-3 and TRBJ1-1; no definite D call. V lost 4 bases and J lost 5, with 11 bases in between. This CDR3 is built from 13 residues. Germline V CDR1 and CDR2: SGHNT, YENEEA. CDR3 nucleotide sequence: TGTGCCAGCAGCTCATATTCCGGGACTGAAGCTTTCTTT. Encoded protein: CASSSYSGTEAFF.

This clone was seen more than once but under ten times. The junction and the germline gene differ at one end; a read error may be behind it. The chain couples TRBV6-5 to TRBJ2-5, with TRBD2 identical over 8 bases. The J call could be wrong; TRBJ2-7 is a better fit for the DNA end. Germline lookup yields CDR1 MNHEY and CDR2 SVGAGI. The CDR3 length is 14 residues. The CDR3 DNA sequence: TGTGCCAGCAGTAACTCGGGACTAGACTACGAGCAGTACTTC. Translation gives CASSNSGLDYEQYF.

The chain couples TRBV15 to TRBJ2-6, with D possibly TRBD2 on 5 matching bases. Between the trimmed V and J ends, which lost 1 base and 3 bases, there was a span of 7 bases. The CDR3 extends over 15 amino acids. Germline V lookup: CDR1 LNHNV, CDR2 YYDKDF (reference sequence). The CDR3 reads CATSRGGYGANVLTF. CDR3 in DNA: TGTGCCACCAGCAGAGGAGGGTATGGGGCCAACGTCCTGACTTTC.

This chain connects TRBV27 to TRBJ1-5, with TRBD1 matching over 9 bases. The CDR3 loop spans 15 amino acids. With V trimmed by 5 bases and J by 5 bases, 7 bases remained unmatched. Per the germline V gene, CDR1 is MNHEY and CDR2 is SMNVEV (reference sequence). CDR3 amino acids: CASSVGTGYYQPQHF. The CDR3 DNA follows: TGTGCCAGCAGTGTAGGGACAGGGTATTATCAGCCCCAGCATTTT.

The chain has TRBV29-1 and TRBJ2-3, with 9 bases lining up with TRBD1. V was clipped by 4 bases and J by 2 bases; unmatched bases: 7. CDR1 is SQVTM and CDR2 is ANQGSEA in the germline V gene. The CDR3 loop spans 15 amino acids. The CDR3 DNA reads TGCAGCGTTGGGGGTGACAGGGGGTACACAGATACGCAGTATTTT. It yields the protein CSVGGDRGYTDTQYF.

The rearrangement links TRBV5-1 to TRBJ1-1, with 9 bases identical to TRBD1. This CDR3 region has 16 residues. Germline assignment: CDR1 SGHRS and CDR2 YFSETQ. V lost 1 base and J lost 7; bases outside the gene matches: 11. In DNA, the CDR3 is TGCGCCAGCAGCTTGTTGCTGCGGACAGGGGAGGATGAAGCTTTCTTT. The encoded protein is CASSLLLRTGEDEAFF.

This chain uses TRBV12-5 with TRBJ2-1; 9 bases are shared with TRBD1. Trimming cost V 10 bases and J 4 bases; bases outside gene matches: 11. CDR1 is LGHNT, CDR2 FRNRAP, per germline. The CDR3 runs 15 residues. DNA for the CDR3: TGTGCTAACGCAACCTGGGACAGGGCGTACAATGAGCAGTTCTTC. As protein: CANATWDRAYNEQFF.

This clone turned up a few times. The V call is TRBV28, the J call TRBJ2-7; TRBD2 agrees at 9 bases. This CDR3 has 14 amino acids. The trim removed 7 bases at V and 5 bases at J, leaving 9 bases unmatched. Germline loops: CDR1 MDHEN, CDR2 SYDVKM. The CDR3: CASTPAGTSNEQYF. CDR3 DNA: TGTGCCAGCACCCCCGCCGGGACTAGCAACGAGCAGTACTTC.

V usage is TRBV7-9 and J usage is TRBJ2-2; D is undetermined. This CDR3 region has 13 residues. Trimming took 5 bases from V and 6 from J, leaving 10 bases between them. CDR1 SEHNR and CDR2 FQNEAQ come from the germline V gene (reference sequence). The CDR3 loop reads CASSRHLSGELFF. CDR3 in DNA: TGTGCCAGCAGCAGACACCTGTCCGGGGAGCTGTTTTTT.